Sequencing of this T cell receptor beta chain was carried out in a study of PD-L1 blockade in urothelial cancer. About this clone itself: Antigen unknown.

Overall study results and limits: When pretreatment blood TCR clonality was below the median, it predicted better survival. At 3 weeks on treatment, tumor-associated clones expanded more with durable benefit.

Synthetic spike-ins, TCR analog templates, were added into each PCR. The method was immunoSEQ multiplex PCR; TCRdb's version includes in-frame clones alone and lacks a portion of them. The repertoire has tens of thousands of clones, roughly four fifths of them found once; the top ten carry approximately 3%. The material was PBMCs, obtained around atezolizumab (anti-PD-L1) treatment. The receptor was derived from a man aged 65-85 years with urothelial cancer.

The CDR3 DNA is TGTGCCAGCAGCGTAGCCCACACACAGGGAGTCGAAGCTTTCTTT. Encoded protein: CASSVAHTQGVEAFF. J is TRBJ1-1 and V is TRBV9; D possibly corresponds to TRBD1 (6 bases). V shed 0 bases and J shed 8 bases, with 17 bases lying between them. The CDR3 sequence is 15 residues long. Looked up from germline, CDR1 is SGDLS and CDR2 is YYNGEE.